This T cell receptor beta chain was profiled in a study of cytomegalovirus exposure and HLA in healthy donors. The PCR ran on 60 Vbeta and 13 Jbeta primers. Clones were read by immunoSEQ multiplex PCR, and TCRdb kept only the in-frame ones, dropping some. This sample yields around 150,000 clones, of which about four fifths are seen a single time; 8.5% belongs to the top ten. CDR3 length: 14 residues. Looked up from germline, CDR1 is MDHEN and CDR2 is SYDVKM. V lost 4 bases to trimming and J lost 2 bases, with 11 bases between them. This chain connects TRBV28 to TRBJ1-2; D is ambiguous. The sequence derives from a male donor in good health and CMV-seropositive. Sequencing was carried out using PBMCs. CDR3 sequence: CASSSAAGNYGYTF. DNA for the CDR3: TGTGCCAGCAGTTCCGCCGCGGGGAACTATGGCTACACCTTC.